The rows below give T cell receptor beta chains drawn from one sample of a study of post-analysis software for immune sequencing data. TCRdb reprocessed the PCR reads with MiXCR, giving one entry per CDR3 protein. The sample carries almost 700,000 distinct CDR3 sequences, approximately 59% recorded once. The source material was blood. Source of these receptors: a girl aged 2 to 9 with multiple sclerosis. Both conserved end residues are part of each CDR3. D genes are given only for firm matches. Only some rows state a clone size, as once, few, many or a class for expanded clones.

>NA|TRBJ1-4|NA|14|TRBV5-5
CASRTGQINEKLFF
TGTGCCAGCAGAACAGGACAGATTAATGAAAAACTGTTTTTT
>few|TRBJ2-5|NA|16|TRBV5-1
CASSLAGRPPGETQYF
TGCGCCAGCAGCTTGGCAGGGAGACCCCCGGGGGAGACCCAGTACTTC
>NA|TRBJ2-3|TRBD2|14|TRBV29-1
CSAVTGTSGDTQYF
TGCAGCGCCGTGACCGGGACTAGCGGCGATACGCAGTATTTT
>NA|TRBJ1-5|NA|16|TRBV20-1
CSARRGQPYSNQPQHF
TGCAGTGCGAGGAGGGGCCAGCCCTATAGCAATCAGCCCCAGCATTTT
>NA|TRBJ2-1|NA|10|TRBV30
CAWSDNEQFF
TGTGCCTGGAGTGATAATGAGCAGTTCTTC
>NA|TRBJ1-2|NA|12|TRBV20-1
CSARQSNYGHTF
TGCAGTGCTCGACAGTCTAACTATGGCCACACCTTC
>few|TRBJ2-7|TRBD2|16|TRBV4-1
CASSQEALAGGYEQYF
TGCGCCAGCAGCCAAGAAGCCCTAGCGGGGGGCTACGAGCAGTACTTC
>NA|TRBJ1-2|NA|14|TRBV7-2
CASSFAGEGGGYTF
TGTGCCAGCAGCTTCGCAGGGGAGGGGGGTGGCTACACCTTC
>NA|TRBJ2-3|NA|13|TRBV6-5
CASRSPGPDTQYF
TGTGCCAGCAGATCACCGGGGCCAGATACGCAGTATTTT
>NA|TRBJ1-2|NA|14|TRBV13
CASSLTGATYGYTF
TGTGCCAGCAGCTTAACGGGGGCTACCTATGGCTACACCTTC
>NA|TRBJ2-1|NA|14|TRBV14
CASSQDRVYNEQFF
TGTGCCAGCAGCCAAGACAGGGTTTACAATGAGCAGTTCTTC
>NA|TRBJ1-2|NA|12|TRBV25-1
CASSDLFYGYTF
TGTGCCAGCAGTGATCTCTTCTATGGCTACACCTTC
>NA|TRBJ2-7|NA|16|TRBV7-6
CASSLDVGGTVYEQYF
TGTGCCAGCAGCTTAGACGTCGGCGGGACGGTATACGAGCAGTACTTC
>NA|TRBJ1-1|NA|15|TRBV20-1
CSASGGGKGNTEAFF
TGCAGTGCTAGTGGAGGGGGAAAGGGTAACACTGAAGCTTTCTTT
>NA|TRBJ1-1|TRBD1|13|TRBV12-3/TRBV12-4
CAGRTGGDTEAFF
TGTGCCGGCCGGACAGGGGGCGACACTGAAGCTTTCTTT
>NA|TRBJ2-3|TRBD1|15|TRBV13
CASSTQQGVADTQYF
TGTGCCAGCAGCACCCAACAGGGGGTGGCAGATACGCAGTATTTT
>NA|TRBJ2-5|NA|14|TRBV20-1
CSARRGSQRETQYF
TGCAGTGCTCGGAGGGGGAGCCAGAGGGAGACCCAGTACTTC
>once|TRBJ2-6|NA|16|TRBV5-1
CASNGWMRNGANVLTF
TGCGCCAGCAACGGGTGGATGCGAAACGGGGCCAACGTCCTGACTTTC
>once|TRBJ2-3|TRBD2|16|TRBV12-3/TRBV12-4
CASSFRGRAGRDTQYF
TGTGCCAGCAGTTTCCGGGGGAGGGCCGGGAGGGATACGCAGTATTTT
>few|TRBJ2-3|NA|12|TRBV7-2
CASRRSGDTQYF
TGTGCCAGCAGGAGATCTGGGGATACGCAGTATTTT
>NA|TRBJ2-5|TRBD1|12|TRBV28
CASSEIQGARYF
TGTGCCAGCAGTGAGATTCAGGGGGCACGGTACTTC
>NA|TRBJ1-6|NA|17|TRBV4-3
CASSQVSGGAVNSPLHF
TGCGCCAGCAGCCAAGTGTCCGGGGGCGCGGTTAATTCACCCCTCCACTTT
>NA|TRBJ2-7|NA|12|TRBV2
CASREGMGPQYF
TGTGCCAGCAGGGAAGGGATGGGGCCCCAGTACTTC
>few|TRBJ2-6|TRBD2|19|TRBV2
CASSDPGLAGTSGANVLTF
TGTGCCAGCAGTGACCCCGGACTAGCGGGTACCTCTGGGGCCAACGTCCTGACTTTC
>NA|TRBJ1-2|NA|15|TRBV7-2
CASSWRVDPNYGYTF
TGTGCCAGCAGCTGGCGGGTTGATCCTAACTATGGCTACACCTTC
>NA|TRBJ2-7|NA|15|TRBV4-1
CASSQVGRSSYEQYF
TGCGCCAGCAGCCAAGTAGGCAGGAGCTCCTACGAGCAGTACTTC
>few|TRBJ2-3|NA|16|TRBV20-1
CSASRYQGKSTDTQYF
TGCAGTGCTAGTCGGTATCAGGGAAAGAGCACAGATACGCAGTATTTT
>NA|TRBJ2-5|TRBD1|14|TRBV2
CASRDRMQQETQYF
TGTGCCAGCAGGGACAGGATGCAACAAGAGACCCAGTACTTC
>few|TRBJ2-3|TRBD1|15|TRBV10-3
CAISPQGTGKDTQYF
TGTGCCATCAGCCCACAAGGGACAGGGAAGGATACGCAGTATTTT
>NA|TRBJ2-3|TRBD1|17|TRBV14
CASSSWTGRNRTDTQYF
TGTGCCAGCAGCTCTTGGACAGGGCGTAACAGAACAGATACGCAGTATTTT
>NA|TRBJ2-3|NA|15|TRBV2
CASRALTELTDTQYF
TGTGCCAGCAGGGCGTTGACAGAACTCACAGATACGCAGTATTTT
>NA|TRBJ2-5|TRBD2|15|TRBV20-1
CSAGGTSGRVETQYF
TGCAGTGCCGGAGGGACTAGCGGGAGGGTGGAGACCCAGTACTTC
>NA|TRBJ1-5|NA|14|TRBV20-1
CSARVGSGNQPQHF
TGCAGTGCTAGAGTAGGCTCGGGCAATCAGCCCCAGCATTTT
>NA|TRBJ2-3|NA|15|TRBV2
CASTRGDSSTDTQYF
TGTGCCAGCACTCGGGGGGACAGTAGCACAGATACGCAGTATTTT
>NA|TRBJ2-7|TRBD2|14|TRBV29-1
CSAAAAAGGYEQYF
TGCAGCGCCGCGGCGGCAGCGGGAGGTTACGAGCAGTACTTC
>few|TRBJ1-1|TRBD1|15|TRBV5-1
CASSLPGGAGAEAFF
TGCGCCAGCAGCTTACCAGGGGGCGCCGGGGCTGAAGCTTTCTTT
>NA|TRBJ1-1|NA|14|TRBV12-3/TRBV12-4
CASSFKVMNTEAFF
TGTGCCAGCAGTTTTAAGGTAATGAACACTGAAGCTTTCTTT
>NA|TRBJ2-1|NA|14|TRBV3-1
CASSQTPQINEQFF
TGTGCCAGCAGCCAGACCCCCCAAATCAATGAGCAGTTCTTC
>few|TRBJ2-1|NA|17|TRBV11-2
CASSLNPQGSSYNEQFF
TGTGCCAGCAGCTTAAATCCTCAGGGGAGCTCCTACAATGAGCAGTTCTTC
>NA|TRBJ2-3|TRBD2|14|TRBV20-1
CSARVAGGGDTQYF
TGCAGTGCTAGAGTCGCCGGCGGGGGAGATACGCAGTATTTT
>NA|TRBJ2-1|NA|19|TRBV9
CASSYNILSAGGSYNEQFF
TGTGCCAGCAGCTATAACATATTGTCGGCGGGTGGTTCCTACAATGAGCAGTTCTTC
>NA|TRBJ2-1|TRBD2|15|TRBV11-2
CASSLSGGFGNEQFF
TGTGCCAGCAGCTTATCGGGGGGATTTGGCAATGAGCAGTTCTTC
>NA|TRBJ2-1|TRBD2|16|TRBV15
CATSRDQPGLAREQFF
TGTGCCACCAGCAGGGACCAACCGGGACTAGCTCGTGAGCAGTTCTTC
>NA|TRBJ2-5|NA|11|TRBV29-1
CSVDRGNEQYF
TGCAGCGTTGACAGGGGCAATGAGCAGTACTTC
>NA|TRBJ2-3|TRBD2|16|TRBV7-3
CASSPGLAGGADPQYF
TGTGCCAGCAGCCCCGGACTAGCGGGAGGTGCAGATCCGCAGTATTTT
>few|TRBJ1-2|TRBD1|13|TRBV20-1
CSARQGTSYGYTF
TGCAGTGCCCGACAGGGGACAAGCTATGGCTACACCTTC
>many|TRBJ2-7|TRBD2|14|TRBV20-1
CSARELAGTYEQYF
TGCAGTGCTAGAGAACTAGCGGGGACCTACGAGCAGTACTTC